These T cell receptor beta chains were read from a single sample in a study of cytomegalovirus exposure and HLA in healthy donors. The protocol was immunoSEQ multiplex PCR, while the TCRdb copy is restricted to in-frame clones and leaves out a portion. The sample records about 200,000 clones, around 75% being singletons. The sequenced material came from PBMCs. The source of these receptors is a woman aged 25 to 39 in good health and CMV-seronegative. The CDR3 runs from the conserved cysteine through the conserved F or W. Each record gives: clone size, J gene, D gene, V gene, CDR3 length, CDR3 DNA, CDR3 protein. The D gene is left open where the match is weak. Clone size is shown for a subset of rows, as once, few, many or a class of expanded clone.

. TRBJ2-7 TRBD1 TRBV18 13 TGTGCCAGCTCACCGGACAGGGTGGACGAGCAGTACTTC CASSPDRVDEQYF
. TRBJ2-1 . TRBV11-2 14 TGTGCCAGCAGCCGAACTAGCTACGGCAATGAGCAGTTCTTC CASSRTSYGNEQFF
. TRBJ2-2 TRBD2 TRBV6-5 15 TGTGCCAGCAGACCAAAGCGGGGGGGCCCCGGGGAGCTGTTTTTT CASRPKRGGPGELFF
. TRBJ2-1 TRBD2 TRBV10-3 15 TGTGCCATAGGAGGTGCTAGCGGGAAATGGAATGAGCAGTTCTTC CAIGGASGKWNEQFF
. TRBJ1-6 TRBD1 TRBV5-6 16 TGTGCCAGCAGCACTAGGACAGGGTTTACCAATTCACCCCTCCACTTT CASSTRTGFTNSPLHF
. TRBJ1-5 . TRBV19 15 TGTGCCAGTAGTATTTTACGAGGGATCAATCAGCCCCAGCATTTT CASSILRGINQPQHF
. TRBJ2-2 . TRBV15 14 TGTGCCACCAGCAGAGGCCAGGATACCGGGGAGCTGTTTTTT CATSRGQDTGELFF
. TRBJ2-3 TRBD2 TRBV7-9 17 TGTGCCAGCAGCTTAGAACTAGCGGGGGCCCCCACAGATACGCAGTATTTT CASSLELAGAPTDTQYF
. TRBJ2-3 . TRBV7-9 13 TGTGCCAGCAGCGGAACTAAATGGGATACGCAGTATTTT CASSGTKWDTQYF
. TRBJ2-7 TRBD2 TRBV4-3 16 TGCGCCAGCAGCCAAGACGCTAGCGGGAGTAGTCCCGAGCAGTACTTC CASSQDASGSSPEQYF
. TRBJ1-4 . TRBV29-1 14 TGCAGCGTTGGAGGGGAGGGCTCTAATGAAAAACTGTTTTTT CSVGGEGSNEKLFF
. TRBJ2-5 . TRBV19 14 TGTGCCACTGATGAGCCCGGGGGTCGAGAGACCCAGTACTTC CATDEPGGRETQYF
. TRBJ2-3 . TRBV6-6 16 TGTGCCAGCAGTTACACGGCAGGGTGGGGCACAGATACGCAGTATTTT CASSYTAGWGTDTQYF
few TRBJ2-5 TRBD2 TRBV27 14 TGTGCCAGCAGTTTGGGACTAGCGGGAGAGACCCAGTACTTC CASSLGLAGETQYF
. TRBJ1-4 TRBD1 TRBV4-1 15 TGCGCCAGCAGCCAAAGGGACAGGAGTAATGAAAAACTGTTTTTT CASSQRDRSNEKLFF
. TRBJ2-4 TRBD2 TRBV5-1 17 TGCGCCAGCACCAATCCGACTAGCGGCCTTTCCAAAAACATTCAGTACTTC CASTNPTSGLSKNIQYF
. TRBJ1-1 TRBD1 TRBV10-3 14 TGTGCCATACAGGGGGAGCGGATGAACACTGAAGCTTTCTTT CAIQGERMNTEAFF
. TRBJ2-2 . TRBV7-3 16 TGTGCCAGCAGCTTAACCCCGCCAGGGAACACCGGGGAGCTGTTTTTT CASSLTPPGNTGELFF
. TRBJ2-2 TRBD1 TRBV11-3 15 TGTGCCAGCAGCTCGACAGGGAGGAACACCGGGGAGCTGTTTTTT CASSSTGRNTGELFF
. TRBJ2-1 TRBD2 TRBV7-3 16 TGTGCCAGCAGCTTAGGACTAGCGGGGGGGCCGTTCGAGCAGTTCTTC CASSLGLAGGPFEQFF
. TRBJ2-1 TRBD1 TRBV5-1 17 TGCGCCAGCAGCTCCCGGGACAGGGGGACTAAGGGTAATGAGCAGTTCTTC CASSSRDRGTKGNEQFF
. TRBJ1-1 . TRBV19 17 TGTGCCAGTAATTTATTTTTCCGCGGGAGCCCGGACGTCGAAGCTTTCTTT CASNLFFRGSPDVEAFF
. TRBJ1-2 . TRBV6-1 15 TGTGCCAGCAGTGAAGAAGAGACGGGGTCCTATGGCTACACCTTC CASSEEETGSYGYTF
few TRBJ1-1 . TRBV6-6 13 TGTGCCAGCAGTTACTCGGCCCGCACTGAAGCTTTCTTT CASSYSARTEAFF
few TRBJ1-5 TRBD1 TRBV27 16 TGTGCCAGCAGTTTATACGGACAGGGGTTTACTCAGCCCCAGCATTTT CASSLYGQGFTQPQHF